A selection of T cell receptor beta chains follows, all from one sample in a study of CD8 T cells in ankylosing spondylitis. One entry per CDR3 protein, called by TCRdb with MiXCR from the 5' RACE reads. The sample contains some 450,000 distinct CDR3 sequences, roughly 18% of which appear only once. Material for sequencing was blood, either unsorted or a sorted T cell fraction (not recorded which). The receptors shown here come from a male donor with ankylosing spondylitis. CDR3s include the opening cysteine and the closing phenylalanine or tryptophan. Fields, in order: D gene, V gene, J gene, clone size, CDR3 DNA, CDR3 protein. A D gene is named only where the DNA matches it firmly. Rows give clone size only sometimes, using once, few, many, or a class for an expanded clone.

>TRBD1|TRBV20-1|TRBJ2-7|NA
TGCAGTGCTATTACAGGGGAATACGAGCAGTACTTC
CSAITGEYEQYF
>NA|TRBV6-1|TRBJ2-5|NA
TGTGCCAGCCACAAGGCGGTGGAGCCCAAAGAGACCCAGTACTTC
CASHKAVEPKETQYF
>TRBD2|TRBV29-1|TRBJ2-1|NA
TGCAGTCTCACCAGAGCGAAAACTAGCGGGAGGGACAATGAGCAGTTCTTC
CSLTRAKTSGRDNEQFF
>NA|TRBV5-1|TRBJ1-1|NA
TGCGCCAGCAGCTTGGCGGAAATGAACACTGAAGCTTTCTTT
CASSLAEMNTEAFF
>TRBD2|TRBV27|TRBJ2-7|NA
TGTGCCAGCAGTTTATCTAGCGGGAGGGCCCCGACCTACGAGCAGTACTTC
CASSLSSGRAPTYEQYF
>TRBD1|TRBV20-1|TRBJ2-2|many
TGCAGTGCGGGCTTTGGAGGACAGGGGGCGAACGGGGAGCTGTTTTTT
CSAGFGGQGANGELFF
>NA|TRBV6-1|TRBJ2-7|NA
TGTGCCAGCAGTGTCGAGCAACCCTACTACGAGCAGTACTTC
CASSVEQPYYEQYF
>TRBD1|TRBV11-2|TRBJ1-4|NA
TGTGCCAGCAGCCTGACAGGGGTTCTCAGGGGGGGACTGTTTTTT
CASSLTGVLRGGLFF
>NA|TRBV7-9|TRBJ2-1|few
TGTGCCAGCAGCTTAGCGAAGGGGACGCACGAGCAGTTCTTC
CASSLAKGTHEQFF
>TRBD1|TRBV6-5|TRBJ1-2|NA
TGTGCCAGCAGTAACACAGGGGGCGGAATCTCGGGTGGCTACACCTTC
CASSNTGGGISGGYTF
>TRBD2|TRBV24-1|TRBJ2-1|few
TGTGCCACCAGTGATGCCGGCAGCGGGAGGAGCCACAATGAGCAGTTCTTC
CATSDAGSGRSHNEQFF
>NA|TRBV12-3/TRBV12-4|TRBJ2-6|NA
TGTGCCAGCCCAGGGGCCTCTGGGGCCAACGTCCTGACTTTC
CASPGASGANVLTF
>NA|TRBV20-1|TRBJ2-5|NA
TGCAGTGTTGAGGGGGCTAGCGTCGGGGAGACCCAGTACTTC
CSVEGASVGETQYF
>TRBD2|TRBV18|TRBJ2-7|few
TGTGCCAGCTCACCGCAGGGACTAGCCTACGAGCAGTACTTC
CASSPQGLAYEQYF
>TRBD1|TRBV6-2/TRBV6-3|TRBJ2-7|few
TGTGCCAGCAGCCAATCGGGACAGTGGAGCTCCTACGAGCAGTACTTC
CASSQSGQWSSYEQYF
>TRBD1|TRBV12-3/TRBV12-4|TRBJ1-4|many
TGTGCCAGTACAGGGGCGCTTAATGAAAAACTGTTTTTT
CASTGALNEKLFF
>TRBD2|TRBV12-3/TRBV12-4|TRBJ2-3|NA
TGTGCCAGCAGTTTAGCGCTACTAGCGGCTAGCACAGATACGCAGTATTTT
CASSLALLAASTDTQYF
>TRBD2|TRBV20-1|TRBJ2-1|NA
TGCAGTGCTCCGGGACTAGCAGACAATGAGCAGTTCTTC
CSAPGLADNEQFF
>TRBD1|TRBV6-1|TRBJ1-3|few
TGTGCCAGCAGTAGAGCTGCGGGACAGCTCGCTGGAAACACCATATATTTT
CASSRAAGQLAGNTIYF
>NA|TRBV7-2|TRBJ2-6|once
TGTGCCAGCAGCTTAGGGCTAGGGTTTGGGGCCAACGTCCTGACTTTC
CASSLGLGFGANVLTF
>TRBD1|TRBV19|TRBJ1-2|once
TGTGCCAGTAGTACCGGGACAGCTAATGGCTACACCTTC
CASSTGTANGYTF
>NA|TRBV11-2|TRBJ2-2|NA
TGTGCCAGCAGCGGCGTTCGGGGGAACACCGGGGAGCTGTTTTTT
CASSGVRGNTGELFF
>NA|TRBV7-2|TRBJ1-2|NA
TGTGCCAGCAGCTCCCCCGGCGGGTTCAGTTTGTCCTTC
CASSSPGGFSLSF
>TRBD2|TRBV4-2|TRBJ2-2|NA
TGTGCCAGCAGCCAACGGACTAGCGGGAAGTCCGGGGAGCTGTTTTTT
CASSQRTSGKSGELFF
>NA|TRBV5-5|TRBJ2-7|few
TGTGCCAGCAGCTTGTTTGGATACTCCTACGAGCAGTACTTC
CASSLFGYSYEQYF
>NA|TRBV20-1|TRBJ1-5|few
TGCAGTGCCAGCGGACGGGTGGTGGGGGGACTTCAGCCCCAGCATTTT
CSASGRVVGGLQPQHF
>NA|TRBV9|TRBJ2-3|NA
TGTGCCAGCTCCCCTCGGGCCTACACAGATACGCAGTATTTT
CASSPRAYTDTQYF
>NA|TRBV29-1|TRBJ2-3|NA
TGCAGCGCAAGGACAGCCACAGATACGCAGTATTTT
CSARTATDTQYF
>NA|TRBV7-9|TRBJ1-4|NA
TGTGCCAGCAGCTTACACGTAGGGGCTAATGAAAAACTGTTTTTT
CASSLHVGANEKLFF
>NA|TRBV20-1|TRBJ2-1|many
TGCAGTGTGGGCGGCGGGAATTCCTACAATGAGCAGTTCTTC
CSVGGGNSYNEQFF
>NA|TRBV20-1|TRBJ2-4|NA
TGCAGTGCTCAGGAGTCCAGGGCGATCTCTTGGAAAAACATTCAGTACTTC
CSAQESRAISWKNIQYF
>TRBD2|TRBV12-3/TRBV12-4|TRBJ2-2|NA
TGTGCCAGCAAGACTAGCGGGGACACCGGGGAGCTGTTTTTT
CASKTSGDTGELFF
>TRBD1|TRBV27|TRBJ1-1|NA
TGTGCCAGCAGTTCGGACAGGGTCACTGAAGCTTTCTTT
CASSSDRVTEAFF
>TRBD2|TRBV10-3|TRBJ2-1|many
TGTGCCATCAGTGACACCGGGACTAGCGGGAGTGTTGAGCAGTTCTTC
CAISDTGTSGSVEQFF
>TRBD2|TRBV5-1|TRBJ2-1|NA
TGCGCCAGCAGCTTGACTAGCGGGCCTTACTCCTACAATGAGCAGTTCTTC
CASSLTSGPYSYNEQFF
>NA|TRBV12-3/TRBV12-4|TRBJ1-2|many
TGTGCCAGCAGCCAGGTGGGGCGCACCTATGGCTACACCTTC
CASSQVGRTYGYTF
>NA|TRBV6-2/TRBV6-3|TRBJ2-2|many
TGTGCCAGCAGCACTCCCCTGGACAGCACGAACACCGGGGAGCTGTTTTTT
CASSTPLDSTNTGELFF
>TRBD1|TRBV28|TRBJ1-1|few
TGTGCCAGCAGTTTAGCAGGGGGAAGTGAAGCTTTCTTT
CASSLAGGSEAFF
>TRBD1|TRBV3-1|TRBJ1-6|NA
TGTGCCAGCAGCCGTACAGGGGGCGATGCCTATAATTCACCCCTCCACTTT
CASSRTGGDAYNSPLHF
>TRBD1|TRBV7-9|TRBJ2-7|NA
TGTGCCAGTGATCAGGGACAGGGGTTTTACGAGCAGTACTTC
CASDQGQGFYEQYF
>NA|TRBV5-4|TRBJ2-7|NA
TGTGCCAGCAGTCTGAAATCAGCGCCCGCCTACGAGCAGTACTTC
CASSLKSAPAYEQYF